Given below is one T cell receptor beta chain in context. Germline V CDR1 and CDR2: SGHTA, FQGNSA. The V segment lost 1 base and the J segment 3 bases; nucleotides outside the gene matches: 4. This CDR3 spans 16 amino acids. The sample is drawn from a study of control samples from healthy donors and cancer patients. Profiling relied on immunoSEQ multiplex PCR, and the TCRdb table lists in-frame clones only, not all of them. The sample has approximately 110,000 clones, approximately 93% seen once. V usage is TRBV7-2 and J usage is TRBJ1-5; 9 bases match TRBD1. The sequence was obtained from a woman aged 18-35 years in good health. Sequenced sample: blood. The DNA for the CDR3 is TGTGCCAGCAGCTTAGGGGGGACAGGGATCAATCAGCCCCAGCATTTT. This encodes CASSLGGTGINQPQHF.